This is a list of T cell receptor beta chains from one sample in a study of cytomegalovirus exposure and HLA in healthy donors. Clones were read by immunoSEQ multiplex PCR, and TCRdb kept only the in-frame ones, dropping some. This repertoire includes about 120,000 clones. The sequencing sample was made of PBMCs. Source of these receptors: a man aged 18 to 29 in good health and CMV-seronegative. Each CDR3 is given with its conserved first and last residue. Each record gives: J gene, D gene, V gene, CDR3 DNA, CDR3 protein. A D gene is named only where the DNA matches it firmly.

J: TRBJ2-7
D: TRBD1
V: TRBV6-5
DNA: TGTGCCAGCAGAAGGGACAGGGAGATCTACGAGCAGTACTTC
CDR3: CASRRDREIYEQYF

J: TRBJ1-5
D: NA
V: TRBV19
DNA: TGTGCCAGTCGTCATAGAGGGGGGGGAACGGATAGCAATCAGCCCCAGCATTTT
CDR3: CASRHRGGGTDSNQPQHF

J: TRBJ2-5
D: NA
V: TRBV15
DNA: TGTGCCACCAGCAGGCGATCCCAAGAGACCCAGTACTTC
CDR3: CATSRRSQETQYF

J: TRBJ2-3
D: TRBD2
V: TRBV19
DNA: TGTGCCAGTACCCTAAGGCCTAGCGGGGGTGGTACGCAGTATTTT
CDR3: CASTLRPSGGGTQYF

J: TRBJ2-7
D: NA
V: TRBV6-1
DNA: TGTGCCAGCACTTTCCCTGAGGACGAGCAGTACTTC
CDR3: CASTFPEDEQYF

J: TRBJ2-2
D: NA
V: TRBV6-1
DNA: TGTGCCAGCACCCCCGAGGGCGCCGGGGAGCTGTTTTTT
CDR3: CASTPEGAGELFF

J: TRBJ2-3
D: TRBD2
V: TRBV7-6
DNA: TGTGCCAGCAGCCCGCAGGCGTCGGGAGGCACAGATGCGCAGTATTTT
CDR3: CASSPQASGGTDAQYF

J: TRBJ2-7
D: TRBD1
V: TRBV5-6
DNA: TGTGCCAGCAGCCCAACGGGACAGGGGACCTACGAGCAGTACTTC
CDR3: CASSPTGQGTYEQYF

J: TRBJ1-1
D: NA
V: TRBV9
DNA: TGTGCCAGCAACAACGGAGGGGGGGTCTCGAACACTGAAGCTTTCTTT
CDR3: CASNNGGGVSNTEAFF

J: TRBJ1-2
D: NA
V: TRBV28
DNA: TGTGCCAGCAGTCCAGGGAGGGATGGCTACACCTTC
CDR3: CASSPGRDGYTF

J: TRBJ2-5
D: NA
V: TRBV28
DNA: TGTGCCAGCAGTTTATTAGGGGTTCAAGAGACCCAGTACTTC
CDR3: CASSLLGVQETQYF

J: TRBJ2-7
D: NA
V: TRBV19
DNA: TGTGCCAGCCTTCACAGGGAAACCTACGAGCAGTACTTC
CDR3: CASLHRETYEQYF

J: TRBJ1-5
D: NA
V: TRBV28
DNA: TGTGCCAGCAGTCCCGACAGCATCCAGCCCCAGCATTTT
CDR3: CASSPDSIQPQHF

J: TRBJ2-1
D: TRBD1
V: TRBV19
DNA: TGTGCCAGTAGTATTTCGACAGGGTCCTACAATGAGCAGTTCTTC
CDR3: CASSISTGSYNEQFF

J: TRBJ2-1
D: NA
V: TRBV7-9
DNA: TGTGCCAGCAGCCCCCGTCTATCGGACAGCGGTAATGAGCAGTTCTTC
CDR3: CASSPRLSDSGNEQFF

J: TRBJ1-2
D: TRBD1
V: TRBV10-3
DNA: TGTGCCATCAGTAGGGACAGTTTTAACTATGGCTACACCTTC
CDR3: CAISRDSFNYGYTF

J: TRBJ2-7
D: NA
V: TRBV7-2
DNA: TGTGCCAGCAGCCGACGGGAGTACTACGAGCAGTACTTC
CDR3: CASSRREYYEQYF

J: TRBJ2-5
D: NA
V: TRBV6-5
DNA: TGTGCCAGCAGTGAACGCCAGGGGAGAGAGACCCAGTACTTC
CDR3: CASSERQGRETQYF

J: TRBJ1-1
D: NA
V: TRBV19
DNA: TGTGCCAGTAGTCTCGACTCAGGGGCGGGGAACACTGAAGCTTTCTTT
CDR3: CASSLDSGAGNTEAFF

J: TRBJ2-5
D: TRBD1
V: TRBV28
DNA: TGTGCCAGCAGTTCTCAGGACAGGGGACAAGAGACCCAGTACTTC
CDR3: CASSSQDRGQETQYF

J: TRBJ2-2
D: NA
V: TRBV14
DNA: TGTGCCAGCAGCCAAGACAAGAGACAGGCGTTTTTT
CDR3: CASSQDKRQAFF

J: TRBJ2-7
D: NA
V: TRBV27
DNA: TGTGCCAGCTGGCAGGCGTCCTACGAGCAGTACTTC
CDR3: CASWQASYEQYF

J: TRBJ2-3
D: TRBD1
V: TRBV6-5
DNA: TGTGCCAGCAGTTACTCGGGACAGCCTAGCACAGATACGCAGTATTTT
CDR3: CASSYSGQPSTDTQYF

J: TRBJ1-1
D: NA
V: TRBV19
DNA: TGTGCCAGTAGTTGGGACTCGAAGACTGAAGCTTTCTTT
CDR3: CASSWDSKTEAFF

J: TRBJ2-6
D: NA
V: TRBV27
DNA: TGTGCCAGCAGTTTAGGGCCCTCTGGGGCCAACGTCCTGACTTTC
CDR3: CASSLGPSGANVLTF

J: TRBJ2-5
D: NA
V: TRBV21-1
DNA: TGTGCCAGCACAAGGGACTATTGGGAGACCCAGTACTTC
CDR3: CASTRDYWETQYF

J: TRBJ1-1
D: NA
V: TRBV7-8
DNA: TGTGCCAGCAGCGCCGACAGGAACACTGAAGCTTTCTTT
CDR3: CASSADRNTEAFF

J: TRBJ2-5
D: NA
V: TRBV6-1
DNA: TGTGCCAGCAGTGAGAGGGTCGGGACCCAGTACTTC
CDR3: CASSERVGTQYF

J: TRBJ2-1
D: NA
V: TRBV19
DNA: TGTGCCAGTAGTATCGCGGGGGCTAATTACAATGAGCAGTTCTTC
CDR3: CASSIAGANYNEQFF

J: TRBJ2-5
D: NA
V: TRBV7-9
DNA: TGTGCCAGCAGCTCCCTGGGGAGTTGGGAGACCCAGTACTTC
CDR3: CASSSLGSWETQYF

J: TRBJ2-1
D: TRBD1
V: TRBV6-1
DNA: TGTGCCAGCAGTGAAATATCCGGGACAGTTTACAATGAGCAGTTCTTC
CDR3: CASSEISGTVYNEQFF

J: TRBJ2-3
D: NA
V: TRBV28
DNA: TGTGCCAGCAGTGACCCGGGGGGCGCAGATACGCAGTATTTT
CDR3: CASSDPGGADTQYF

J: TRBJ1-6
D: NA
V: TRBV5-1
DNA: TGCGCCAGCAGCCGGGGGGTGTCCAATTCACCCCTCCACTTT
CDR3: CASSRGVSNSPLHF

J: TRBJ1-1
D: NA
V: TRBV30
DNA: TGTGCCTGGAGTGTAGTAGAGCGGTATGGCGGGCAAGCTTTCTTT
CDR3: CAWSVVERYGGQAFF

J: TRBJ2-1
D: NA
V: TRBV7-6
DNA: TGTGCCAGCAGCCCCCCGGGCTCCTACAATGAGCAGTTCTTC
CDR3: CASSPPGSYNEQFF

J: TRBJ2-1
D: NA
V: TRBV5-6
DNA: TGTGCCAGCAGCTCAGACTACAATGAGCAGTTCTTC
CDR3: CASSSDYNEQFF

J: TRBJ1-1
D: NA
V: TRBV5-5
DNA: TGTGCCAGCAGCCCCCCGGTGATAATGAACACTGAAGCTTTCTTT
CDR3: CASSPPVIMNTEAFF

J: TRBJ1-1
D: NA
V: TRBV5-1
DNA: TGCGCCAGCAGCTTGGGGGCAGAGAACACTGAAGCTTTCTTT
CDR3: CASSLGAENTEAFF

J: TRBJ2-7
D: TRBD1
V: TRBV14
DNA: TGTGCCAGCAGCCAAGTGCACAGGGGGTCCTACGAGCAGTACTTC
CDR3: CASSQVHRGSYEQYF

J: TRBJ1-1
D: NA
V: TRBV4-1
DNA: TGCGCCAGCAGCCAAGATCACCGGGTCCTCACTGAAGCTTTCTTT
CDR3: CASSQDHRVLTEAFF

J: TRBJ2-7
D: TRBD1
V: TRBV18
DNA: TGTGCCAGCTCACAACTACGGCAGGGGGAGACAGGGGACGAGCAGTACTTC
CDR3: CASSQLRQGETGDEQYF

J: TRBJ2-7
D: NA
V: TRBV2
DNA: TGTGCCAGCAGTGAATTTACCAGGGTCGAGCAGTACTTC
CDR3: CASSEFTRVEQYF

J: TRBJ2-7
D: TRBD2
V: TRBV12-5
DNA: TGTGCTAGTGGCCTTAGCGGGGGTAATTACGAGCAGTACTTC
CDR3: CASGLSGGNYEQYF

J: TRBJ2-3
D: NA
V: TRBV11-3
DNA: TGTGCCAGCAGTGGGGGGGCGACAGATACGCAGTATTTT
CDR3: CASSGGATDTQYF

J: TRBJ1-6
D: TRBD1
V: TRBV15
DNA: TGTGCCACCAGCGACAGGGATCAGAGGGGTTCACCCCTCCACTTT
CDR3: CATSDRDQRGSPLHF

J: TRBJ1-2
D: TRBD1
V: TRBV5-5
DNA: TGTGCCAGCAGCGCCACCGGGACAGCGGACTATGGCTACACCTTC
CDR3: CASSATGTADYGYTF

J: TRBJ1-4
D: TRBD1
V: TRBV7-9
DNA: TGTGCCAGCAGCTTAAGGGACAGGGGGCACGGTGAAAAACTGTTTTTT
CDR3: CASSLRDRGHGEKLFF

J: TRBJ1-3
D: NA
V: TRBV5-1
DNA: TGCGCCAGCAGCTTCACCACAGGGCAGTCTGGAAACACCATATATTTT
CDR3: CASSFTTGQSGNTIYF

J: TRBJ2-7
D: NA
V: TRBV7-9
DNA: TGTGCCAGCAGCTTAGGGCAGGGGGGCGAGCAGTACTTC
CDR3: CASSLGQGGEQYF

J: TRBJ1-2
D: NA
V: TRBV5-6
DNA: TGTGCCAGCTTTGGGACCAGCGGGGTTGGAGGCTACACCTTC
CDR3: CASFGTSGVGGYTF

J: TRBJ2-3
D: NA
V: TRBV7-3
DNA: TGTGCCAGCAGCTTAAGTACTAGCTCTGGCACAGATACGCAGTATTTT
CDR3: CASSLSTSSGTDTQYF

J: TRBJ1-1
D: NA
V: TRBV11-2
DNA: TGTGCCAGCAGCTTCTCGGGGATCTTTGAAGCTTTCTTT
CDR3: CASSFSGIFEAFF

J: TRBJ2-4
D: TRBD1
V: TRBV11-2
DNA: TGTGCCAGCAGCACCGGGACAGGGGTTACTCTAGCCAAAAACATTCAGTACTTC
CDR3: CASSTGTGVTLAKNIQYF

J: TRBJ1-6
D: NA
V: TRBV6-1
DNA: TGTGCCAGCAGTTTCCGACAGCAAGATAATTCACCCCTCCACTTT
CDR3: CASSFRQQDNSPLHF

J: TRBJ1-2
D: NA
V: TRBV13
DNA: TGTGCCAGCAGCTTTAGAGGGGCAGGGGCAGCTGGCTACACCTTC
CDR3: CASSFRGAGAAGYTF